The 26 T cell receptor beta chains below were found in one sample sequenced in a study of blood T cell repertoires in COVID-19. TCRdb keeps only in-frame clones here, not all; method: immunoSEQ multiplex PCR. The sample has about 270,000 clones, 85% seen once. Sequences were obtained from peripheral blood. The origin of the receptors is a human donor in a cohort sampled during active COVID-19.

This sequence joins TRBV19 and TRBJ2-3; D unclear. Germline V gives CDR1 LNHDA, CDR2 SQIVND (reference sequence). Trimming took 6 bases from V and 6 from J, leaving 7 bases between them. The CDR3 sequence is 11 residues long. The CDR3 is CASRLVDTQYF. The CDR3 bases are TGTGCCAGTAGACTGGTTGATACGCAGTATTTT.

V is TRBV14 and J is TRBJ2-7; no clear D gene. The germline V gene encodes CDR1 SGHDN and CDR2 FVKESK. Trimming took off 1 base at V and 9 bases at J, with 13 bases between the two ends. The CDR3 sequence is 13 residues long. For the CDR3, the DNA is TGTGCCAGCAGCCAAGCCGCAGCCACTACGCAGTACTTC. This sequence encodes CASSQAAATTQYF.

The chain joins TRBV4-2 to TRBJ1-1; the D gene is possibly TRBD1 (5 bases). From germline, CDR1 is LGHNA and CDR2 YNFKEQ. This CDR3 is built from 15 residues. The V gene lost 1 base and the J gene lost 1 base, with 10 bases spanning the gap. The DNA of the CDR3 is TGTGCCAGCAGCCAAGGCGGGACGGGGAACACTGAAGCTTTCTTT. Its translation: CASSQGGTGNTEAFF.

The chain combines TRBV4-2 with TRBJ2-1, with D possibly matching TRBD1 (6 bases). Germline V gene data show CDR1 as LGHNA and CDR2 as YNFKEQ. This CDR3 has 14 residues. V was trimmed by 4 bases and J by 9 bases, leaving 16 bases between them. CDR3 nucleotide sequence: TGTGCCAGCAGCCCCGGGCCAGGGGCGATTGAGCAGTTCTTC. Amino acids: CASSPGPGAIEQFF.

This chain uses TRBV24-1 with TRBJ2-7, with TRBD1 identical over 9 bases. With V trimmed by 3 bases and J by 8 bases, 7 bases remained unmatched. The CDR3 sequence is 14 residues long. The V gene's germline CDR1 is KGHDR and CDR2 SFDVKD. DNA for the CDR3: TGTGCCACCAGTGATGCAGCGACAGGGGGGAAGCAGTACTTC. Protein product: CATSDAATGGKQYF.

The chain combines TRBV10-3 with TRBJ2-2; no clear D. Trimming took off 6 bases at V and 1 base at J, with 3 bases between the two ends. This CDR3 is 12 amino acids long. Germline V lookup: CDR1 ENHRY, CDR2 SYGVKD. CDR3 in amino acids: CAIRRNTGELFF. The DNA of the CDR3 is TGTGCCATCAGGAGGAACACCGGGGAGCTGTTTTTT.

The V and J genes are TRBV5-1 and TRBJ2-5; possibly TRBD1 for D (5 bases). This CDR3 contains 14 residues. V was cut by 2 bases and J by 7 bases, with 15 bases left in between. The germline gives CDR1 SGHRS, CDR2 YFSETQ. The CDR3 DNA follows: TGCGCCAGCAGCTTTGAACAGGCCGTAGGGACCCAGTACTTC. As protein: CASSFEQAVGTQYF.

The V call is TRBV2, the J call TRBJ1-2; unclear D gene. The germline gives CDR1 SNHLY, CDR2 FYNNEI. Trimming removed 4 bases at V and 7 bases at J, with 10 bases between. The CDR3 runs to 12 residues. CDR3 sequence (DNA): TGTGCCAGCAGTGTTGTCGGACTTGGCTACACCTTC. It is translated as CASSVVGLGYTF.

The rearrangement joins TRBV3-1 (or the pseudogene TRBV3-2) to TRBJ2-5, with D hard to call. The germline V gene encodes CDR1 LGHDT and CDR2 YNNKEL (reference sequence). Trimming took 0 bases from V and 9 from J, leaving 17 bases between them. The length of the CDR3 is 15 residues. The CDR3 nucleotides read TGTGCCAGCAGCCAAGATCTTGCGGCCCAAGACGCCCAGTACTTC. It translates to CASSQDLAAQDAQYF.

This chain connects TRBV28 to TRBJ1-6, with D possibly TRBD1 on 5 matching bases. V was clipped by 6 bases and J by 9 bases, with 12 bases between them. Germline CDR1 and CDR2: MDHEN and SYDVKM. CDR3 size: 13 residues. The CDR3 nucleotides are TGTGCCAGCAGCTCCGCCCAGGGTTCACCCCTCCACTTT. Translating gives CASSSAQGSPLHF.

This sequence joins TRBV2 and TRBJ1-2, with D uncertain. Germline V gene lookup returns CDR1 SNHLY and CDR2 FYNNEI. CDR3 length: 13 amino acids. V lost 0 bases and J lost 4, with 6 bases in between. For the CDR3, the DNA is TGTGCCAGCAGTGAAGCCTTTTCCTATGGCTACACCTTC. It is translated as CASSEAFSYGYTF.

The V and J genes are TRBV9 and TRBJ2-1, with 9 bases matching TRBD2. The length of the CDR3 is 15 residues. CDR1 is SGDLS, CDR2 YYNGEE, per germline. The ends lost 0 bases at V and 4 bases at J; junction bases unmatched: 2. The CDR3 DNA follows: TGTGCCAGCAGCGTAGCTAGCGGGGTTTACAATGAGCAGTTCTTC. Amino acids: CASSVASGVYNEQFF.

The chain carries TRBV5-4 and TRBJ2-3; 7 nucleotides line up with TRBD1. Germline V gene data show CDR1 as SGHNT and CDR2 as YYREEE (reference sequence). Losses at the gene ends were 2 bases for V and 2 bases for J; bases not matched to a gene: 5. The CDR3 is 15 amino acids. The CDR3 reads CASSFPGQHTDTQYF. CDR3 bases: TGTGCCAGCAGCTTCCCGGGACAGCACACAGATACGCAGTATTTT.

J is TRBJ2-1 and V is TRBV7-2, with D possibly matching TRBD1 (5 bases). This CDR3 region has 17 residues. Germline V lookup: CDR1 SGHTA, CDR2 FQGNSA. V lost 3 bases, J lost 8 bases, and 23 bases lay in between. CDR3 residues: CASSFTVKLLPQDEQFF. CDR3 coding DNA: TGTGCCAGCAGCTTTACTGTAAAGCTCCTACCACAGGATGAGCAGTTCTTC.

The chain recombines TRBV18 with TRBJ2-1, with 7 bases lining up with TRBD1. The ends lost 6 bases at V and 6 bases at J; junction bases unmatched: 8. CDR3 length: 14 amino acids. Germline V gene data show CDR1 as KGHSH and CDR2 as LQKENI. The CDR3 region has the DNA TGTGCCAGCTCGCCCGACAGGGCAGGCAATGAGCAGTTCTTC. Protein product: CASSPDRAGNEQFF.

The rearrangement links TRBV7-9 to TRBJ2-7; 7 nucleotides match TRBD1. Trimming at V came to 4 bases and at J to 2 bases, leaving 8 bases not matched to a gene. Per germline, CDR1 SEHNR and CDR2 FQNEAQ (reference sequence). The CDR3 is 15 residues long. CDR3 in DNA: TGTGCCAGCAGCTCCCTCGGGCAGGGGGCCTACGAGCAGTACTTC. It translates to CASSSLGQGAYEQYF.

This chain connects TRBV6-5 to TRBJ2-1; 11 positions agree with TRBD2. The J segment lost 7 bases and the V segment lost 0 bases, leaving 5 bases of the junction unmatched. Germline CDR1 is MNHEY and CDR2 is SVGAGI. This CDR3 is built from 16 residues. The CDR3: CASSYSSGRGDNEQFF. The CDR3 DNA sequence: TGTGCCAGCAGTTACTCTAGCGGGAGGGGAGATAATGAGCAGTTCTTC.

This chain uses TRBV19 with TRBJ2-7; 11 nucleotides match TRBD2. Germline trimming cut 4 bases from V and 2 bases from J; bases unmatched to any gene: 7. The CDR3 spans 16 residues. Germline values: CDR1 LNHDA, CDR2 SQIVND (reference sequence). The CDR3 is CASSSELAGGPYEQYF. The CDR3 bases are TGTGCCAGTAGTAGCGAGCTAGCGGGAGGCCCCTACGAGCAGTACTTC.

V gene TRBV28 combines with J gene TRBJ2-2, with D hard to call. V shed 5 bases and J shed 5 bases, with 21 bases lying between them. CDR1 and CDR2 (germline): MDHEN, SYDVKM. The CDR3 covers 17 residues. CDR3 sequence (DNA): TGTGCCAGCAGTATCCCTTCCCGACGGCTCGGGACCGGGGAGCTGTTTTTT. This codes for CASSIPSRRLGTGELFF.

CDR3 sequence (DNA): TGTGCCAGCAGTGACAGGGCTGAAAAACTGTTTTTT. Residues: CASSDRAEKLFF. The V call is TRBV6-1, the J call TRBJ1-4; a possible D gene is TRBD1 (5 bases). This CDR3 is 12 amino acids long. Trimming pared 3 bases from V and 7 bases from J, leaving 6 bases between. The germline CDR1 and CDR2 sequences are MNHNS and SASEGT.

The rearrangement joins TRBV23-1 to TRBJ2-1; 7 bases match TRBD1. TRBV23-1 falls under the ORF class, with uncertain function. CDR3 length: 13 residues. The CDR3 nucleotides read TGCCCACAGTCCGGGACAGAGCCTCATGAGCAGTTCTTC. This translates into CPQSGTEPHEQFF.

This chain uses TRBV2 with TRBJ2-7; D might be TRBD2 (6 bases). Germline V gene lookup returns CDR1 SNHLY and CDR2 FYNNEI. V gave up 8 bases and J gave up 0 bases, with 14 bases separating them. CDR3 length: 14 amino acids. CDR3 loop: CASLRSGLSYEQYF. The CDR3 DNA reads as TGTGCCAGCCTGAGGAGCGGGCTCTCCTACGAGCAGTACTTC.

The rearrangement joins TRBV7-9 to TRBJ2-7; D possibly corresponds to TRBD2 (6 bases). V shed 5 bases and J shed 2 bases, with 19 bases lying between them. The CDR3 contains 16 residues. The germline gives CDR1 SEHNR, CDR2 FQNEAQ (reference sequence). Here the CDR3 DNA reads TGTGCCAGCAGCGCGACCGGGACTGACTGGACCTACGAGCAGTACTTC. It encodes CASSATGTDWTYEQYF.

The CDR3 DNA sequence: TGTGCCAGCAGAAGCGGACCGGACAGATTAGGGTCCTACAATGAGCAGTTCTTC. Amino acids: CASRSGPDRLGSYNEQFF. V is TRBV5-6 and J is TRBJ2-1, with D perhaps matching TRBD1 (6 bases). The CDR3 runs 18 residues. Trimming shortened V by 5 bases and J by 1 base, and 22 bases separated the two germline ends. Looked up from germline, CDR1 is SGHDT and CDR2 is YYEEEE.

V is TRBV1 and J is TRBJ2-3; the D call of TRBD2 is as the table states it, not checked on the DNA. TRBV1 is marked as a pseudogene. The CDR3 loop spans 16 amino acids. In nucleotides, the CDR3 is TGCACCAGCAGCCAAGTTTCAGCGGGAGGGCCAGATACGCAGTATTTT. Its translation: CTSSQVSAGGPDTQYF.

The chain couples TRBV2 to TRBJ2-4; TRBD2 is a possible D gene (6 bases). Germline-derived CDR1 and CDR2 are SNHLY and FYNNEI. This CDR3 comprises 14 residues. The V end lost 6 bases, the J end lost 1 base, and 10 bases lay between the germline ends. CDR3 sequence (DNA): TGTGCCAGCAGCCGGGAGAGCGCCAAAAACATTCAGTACTTC. Amino acid sequence: CASSRESAKNIQYF.